This entry concerns a single T cell receptor beta chain. The sample belongs to a study of graft-versus-host responses after intestinal transplantation. Background on the study: Every transplant recipient was induced with anti-thymocyte globulin, then maintained on tacrolimus and steroids for two to three years.

Trimming stripped 4 bases from V and 0 bases from J, with 7 bases between. Germline lookup yields CDR1 LNHDA and CDR2 SQIVND (reference sequence). This CDR3 is built from 14 residues. Using immunoSEQ multiplex PCR, the repertoire was profiled, and TCRdb retains in-frame clones only, with some absent. The repertoire holds under 20,000 clones, with about 89% as singletons. The sequence came from a human patient who received an intestinal transplant, so some T cells may come from the graft donor. The material was bone marrow, obtained approximately 120 days after transplant. This chain uses TRBV19 with TRBJ2-1, with D perhaps given as TRBD1 or TRBD2 (5 bases each). CDR3 protein: CASSKGSSYNEQFF. The DNA of the CDR3 is TGTGCCAGTAGTAAGGGGAGCTCCTACAATGAGCAGTTCTTC.